One T cell receptor beta chain is described in this entry. Germline V gene data show CDR1 as SEHNR and CDR2 as FQNEAQ (reference sequence). The CDR3 extends over 14 amino acids. V dropped 5 bases and J dropped 4 bases, with 15 bases sitting between them. This record belongs to a study of shared clonotypes between healthy human individuals. Clones were sequenced by immunoSEQ multiplex PCR, and TCRdb holds only the in-frame ones, with some missing. The table has a few hundred thousand clones, nearly 97% seen once. The naive CD8 fraction comprised CD45RO-negative cells positively selected for CCR7 and excluded terminally differentiated effector memory CD45RA+ cells.

The receptor was isolated from a woman between 25 and 40 years old in good health. The material sequenced was naive CD8+ T cells sorted from blood. The chain is built from TRBV7-9 and TRBJ2-7, with a weak D call TRBD2 (5 bases). CDR3 sequence reads: CASSLSTLGYEQYF. The CDR3 DNA follows: TGTGCCAGCAGCCTATCGACACTAGGGTACGAGCAGTACTTC.